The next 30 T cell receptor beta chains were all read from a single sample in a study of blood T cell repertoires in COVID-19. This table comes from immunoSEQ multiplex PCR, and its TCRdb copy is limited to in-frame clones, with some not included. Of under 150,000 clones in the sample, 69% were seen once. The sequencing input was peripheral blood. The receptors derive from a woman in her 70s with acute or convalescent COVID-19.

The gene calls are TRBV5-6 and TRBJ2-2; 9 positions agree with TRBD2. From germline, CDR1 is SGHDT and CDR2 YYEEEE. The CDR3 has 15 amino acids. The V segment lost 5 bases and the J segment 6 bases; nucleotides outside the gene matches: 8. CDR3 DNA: TGTGCCAGCAGGTCACTTAGCGGGAGAGCCGGGGAGCTGTTTTTT. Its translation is CASRSLSGRAGELFF.

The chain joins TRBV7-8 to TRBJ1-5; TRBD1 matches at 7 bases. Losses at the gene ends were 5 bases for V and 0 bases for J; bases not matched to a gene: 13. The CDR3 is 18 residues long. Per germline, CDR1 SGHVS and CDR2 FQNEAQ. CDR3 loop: CASSPRQGGFYSNQPQHF. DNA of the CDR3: TGTGCCAGCAGCCCTCGACAGGGCGGCTTCTATAGCAATCAGCCCCAGCATTTT.

The CDR3 bases are TGCGCCAGCAGCTCCGACAGGGGCTACGAGCAGTACTTC. Translated: CASSSDRGYEQYF. This chain links TRBV5-1 with TRBJ2-7; 8 bases fit TRBD1. There are 13 residues in the CDR3. Trimming cost V 3 bases and J 3 bases; bases outside gene matches: 2. From germline, CDR1 is SGHRS and CDR2 YFSETQ.

CDR3 loop: CASSPLLAGGQKETQYF. The CDR3 bases are TGCGCCAGCAGCCCTCTACTAGCGGGGGGTCAAAAAGAGACCCAGTACTTC. V gene TRBV5-1 combines with J gene TRBJ2-5; 12 nucleotides align to TRBD2. Trimming took 4 bases from V and 3 from J; bases not matched to a gene: 10. The CDR3 runs to 17 residues. Germline lookup yields CDR1 SGHRS and CDR2 YFSETQ.

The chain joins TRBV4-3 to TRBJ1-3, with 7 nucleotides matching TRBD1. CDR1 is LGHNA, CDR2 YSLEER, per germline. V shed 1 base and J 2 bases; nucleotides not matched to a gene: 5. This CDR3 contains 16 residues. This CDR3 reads CASSQAEGAAGNTIYF. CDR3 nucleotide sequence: TGCGCCAGCAGCCAAGCGGAGGGGGCAGCTGGAAACACCATATATTTT.

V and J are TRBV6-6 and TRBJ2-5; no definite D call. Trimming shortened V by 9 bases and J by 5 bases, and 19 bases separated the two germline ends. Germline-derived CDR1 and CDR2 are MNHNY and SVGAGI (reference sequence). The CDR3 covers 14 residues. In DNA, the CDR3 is TGTGCCAGTAAGCCCCCCAGAAGCGTTGAGACCCAGTACTTC. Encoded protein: CASKPPRSVETQYF.

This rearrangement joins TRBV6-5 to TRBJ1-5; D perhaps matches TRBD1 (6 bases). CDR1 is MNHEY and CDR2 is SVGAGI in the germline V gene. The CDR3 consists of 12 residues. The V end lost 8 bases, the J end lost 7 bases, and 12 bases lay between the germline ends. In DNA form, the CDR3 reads TGTGCCAGCGGGGGCCCTGGGCAGCCCCAGCATTTT. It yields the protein CASGGPGQPQHF.

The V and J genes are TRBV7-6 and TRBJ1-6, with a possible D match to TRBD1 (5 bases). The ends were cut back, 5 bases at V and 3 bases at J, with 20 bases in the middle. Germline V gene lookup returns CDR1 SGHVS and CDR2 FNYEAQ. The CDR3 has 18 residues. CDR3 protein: CASSPQTGRGFYNSPLHF. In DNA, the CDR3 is TGTGCCAGCAGCCCCCAGACGGGGAGGGGTTTCTATAATTCACCCCTCCACTTT.

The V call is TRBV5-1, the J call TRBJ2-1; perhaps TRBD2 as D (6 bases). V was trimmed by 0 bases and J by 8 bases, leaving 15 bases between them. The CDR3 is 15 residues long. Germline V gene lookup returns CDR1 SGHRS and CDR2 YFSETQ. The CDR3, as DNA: TGCGCCAGCAGCTTGGGGCGGGGTTTGATCGATGAGCAGTTCTTC. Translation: CASSLGRGLIDEQFF.

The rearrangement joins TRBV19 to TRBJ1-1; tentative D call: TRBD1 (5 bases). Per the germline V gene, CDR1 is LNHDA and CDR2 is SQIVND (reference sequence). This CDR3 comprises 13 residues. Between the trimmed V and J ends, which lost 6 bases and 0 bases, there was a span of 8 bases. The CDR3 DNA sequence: TGTGCCAGTAGCGACAGACTGAACACTGAAGCTTTCTTT. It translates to CASSDRLNTEAFF.

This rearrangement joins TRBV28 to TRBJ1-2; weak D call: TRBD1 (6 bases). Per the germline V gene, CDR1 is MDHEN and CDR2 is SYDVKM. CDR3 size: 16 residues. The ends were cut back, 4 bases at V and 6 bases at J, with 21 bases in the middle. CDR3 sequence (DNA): TGTGCCAGCAGTTCCCCGAGAAGGGTCAAGGGGGATGGCTACACCTTC. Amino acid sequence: CASSSPRRVKGDGYTF.

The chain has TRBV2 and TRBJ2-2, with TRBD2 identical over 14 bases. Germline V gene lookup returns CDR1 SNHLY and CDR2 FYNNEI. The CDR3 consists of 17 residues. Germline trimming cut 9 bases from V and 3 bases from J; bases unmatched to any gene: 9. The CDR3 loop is CASLRLAGGPDTGELFF. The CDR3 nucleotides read TGTGCCAGTCTTCGACTAGCGGGAGGGCCGGACACCGGGGAGCTGTTTTTT.

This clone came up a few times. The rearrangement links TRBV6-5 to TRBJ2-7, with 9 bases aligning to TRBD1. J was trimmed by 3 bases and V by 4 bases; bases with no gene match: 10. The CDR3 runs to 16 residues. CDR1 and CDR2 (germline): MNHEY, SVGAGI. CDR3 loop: CASSFGPRDRVYEQYF. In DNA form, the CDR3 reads TGTGCCAGCAGTTTCGGCCCCCGGGACAGGGTCTACGAGCAGTACTTC.

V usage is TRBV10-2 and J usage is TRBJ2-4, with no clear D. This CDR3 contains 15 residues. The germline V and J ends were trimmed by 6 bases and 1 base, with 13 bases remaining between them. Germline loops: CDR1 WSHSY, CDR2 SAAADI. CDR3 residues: CASSPVPGAKNIQYF. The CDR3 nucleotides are TGCGCCAGCAGCCCTGTCCCGGGTGCCAAAAACATTCAGTACTTC.

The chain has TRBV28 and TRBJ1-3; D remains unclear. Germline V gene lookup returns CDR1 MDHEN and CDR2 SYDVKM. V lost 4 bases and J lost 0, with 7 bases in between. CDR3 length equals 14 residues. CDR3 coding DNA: TGTGCCAGCAGTTCCCTCTACTCTGGAAACACCATATATTTT. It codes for CASSSLYSGNTIYF.

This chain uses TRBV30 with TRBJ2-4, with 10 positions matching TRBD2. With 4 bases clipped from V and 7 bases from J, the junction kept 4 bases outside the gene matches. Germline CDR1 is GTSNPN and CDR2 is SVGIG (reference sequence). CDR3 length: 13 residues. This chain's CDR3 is CAWTSGSSNIQYF. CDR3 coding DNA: TGTGCCTGGACTAGCGGGAGCAGTAACATTCAGTACTTC.

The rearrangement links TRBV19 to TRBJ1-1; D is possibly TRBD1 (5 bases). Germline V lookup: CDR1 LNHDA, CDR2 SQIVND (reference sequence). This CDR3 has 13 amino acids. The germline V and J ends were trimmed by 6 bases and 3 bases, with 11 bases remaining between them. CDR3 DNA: TGTGCCAGTAGCTCAGACAGATACACTGAAGCTTTCTTT. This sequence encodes CASSSDRYTEAFF.

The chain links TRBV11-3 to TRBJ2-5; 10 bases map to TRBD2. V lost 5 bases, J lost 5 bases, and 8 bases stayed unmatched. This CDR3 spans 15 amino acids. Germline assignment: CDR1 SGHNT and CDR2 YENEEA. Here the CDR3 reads CASSERSGRAETQYF. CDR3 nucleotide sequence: TGTGCCAGCAGCGAACGGAGCGGGAGGGCGGAGACCCAGTACTTC.

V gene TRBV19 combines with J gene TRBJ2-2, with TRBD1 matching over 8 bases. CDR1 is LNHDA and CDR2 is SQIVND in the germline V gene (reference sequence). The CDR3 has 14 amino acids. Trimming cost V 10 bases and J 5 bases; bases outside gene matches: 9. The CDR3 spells CATSRTGQTGELFF. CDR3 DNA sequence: TGTGCCACTAGCCGGACAGGGCAAACCGGGGAGCTGTTTTTT.

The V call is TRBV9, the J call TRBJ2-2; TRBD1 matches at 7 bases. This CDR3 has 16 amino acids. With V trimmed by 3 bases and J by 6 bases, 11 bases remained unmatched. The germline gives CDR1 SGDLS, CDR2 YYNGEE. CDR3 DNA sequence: TGTGCCAGCAGCGCACTACAGGGGTTTGGTTCCGGGGAGCTGTTTTTT. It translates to CASSALQGFGSGELFF.

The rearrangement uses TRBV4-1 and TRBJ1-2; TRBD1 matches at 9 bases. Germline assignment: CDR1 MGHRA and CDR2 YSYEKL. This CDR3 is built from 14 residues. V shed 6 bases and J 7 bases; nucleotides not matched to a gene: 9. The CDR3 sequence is CASRPTGGTGGYTF. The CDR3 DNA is TGCGCCAGCAGGCCTACAGGGGGCACGGGTGGCTACACCTTC.

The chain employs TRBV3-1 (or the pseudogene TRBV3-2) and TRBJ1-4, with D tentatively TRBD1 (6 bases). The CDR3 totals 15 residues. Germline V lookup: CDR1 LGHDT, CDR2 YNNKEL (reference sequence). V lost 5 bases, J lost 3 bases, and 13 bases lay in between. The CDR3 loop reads CASSTGTLANEKLFF. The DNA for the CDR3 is TGTGCCAGCAGCACTGGGACATTAGCTAATGAAAAACTGTTTTTT.

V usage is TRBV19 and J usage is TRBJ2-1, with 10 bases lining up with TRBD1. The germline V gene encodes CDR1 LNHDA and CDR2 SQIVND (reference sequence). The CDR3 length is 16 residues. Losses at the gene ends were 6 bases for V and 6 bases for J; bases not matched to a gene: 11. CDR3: CASSYRTGQGTNEQFF. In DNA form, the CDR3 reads TGTGCCAGTAGCTACCGGACGGGACAGGGGACCAATGAGCAGTTCTTC. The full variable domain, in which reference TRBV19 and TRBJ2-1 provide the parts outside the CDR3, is DGGITQSPKYLFRKEGQNVTLSCEQNLNHDAMYWYRQDPGQGLRLIYYSQIVNDFQKGDIAEGYSVSREKKESFPLTVTSAQKNPTAFYLCASSYRTGQGTNEQFFGPGTRLTVL.

As DNA, the CDR3 is TGTGCCAGCAGCCGGGACAGGGCCAACTTACACTACGAGCAGTACTTC. It is translated as CASSRDRANLHYEQYF. This chain joins TRBV7-2 and TRBJ2-7; 9 bases align to TRBD1. Germline CDR1 SGHTA, CDR2 FQGNSA. Trimming cost V 5 bases and J 3 bases; bases outside gene matches: 11. The CDR3 totals 16 residues.

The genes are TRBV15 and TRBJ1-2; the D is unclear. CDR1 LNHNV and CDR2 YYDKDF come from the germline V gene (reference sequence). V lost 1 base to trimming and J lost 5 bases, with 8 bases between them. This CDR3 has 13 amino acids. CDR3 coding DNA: TGTGCCACCAGCAGAGGTCGGGTGTATGGCTACACCTTC. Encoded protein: CATSRGRVYGYTF.

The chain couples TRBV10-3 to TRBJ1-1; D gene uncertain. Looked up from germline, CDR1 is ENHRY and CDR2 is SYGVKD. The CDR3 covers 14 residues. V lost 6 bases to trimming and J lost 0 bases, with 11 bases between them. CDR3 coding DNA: TGTGCCATCAGCGGGAGCTACATGAACACTGAAGCTTTCTTT. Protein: CAISGSYMNTEAFF.

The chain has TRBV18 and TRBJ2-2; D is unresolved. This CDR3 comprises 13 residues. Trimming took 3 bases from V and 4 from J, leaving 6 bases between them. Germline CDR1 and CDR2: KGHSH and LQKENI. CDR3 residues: CASSPESTGELFF. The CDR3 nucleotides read TGTGCCAGCTCACCGGAGAGCACCGGGGAGCTGTTTTTT.

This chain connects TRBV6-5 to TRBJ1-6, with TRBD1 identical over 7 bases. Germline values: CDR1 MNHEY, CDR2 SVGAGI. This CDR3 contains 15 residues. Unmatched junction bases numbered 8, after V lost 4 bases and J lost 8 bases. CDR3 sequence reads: CASSFRRQGDSPLHF. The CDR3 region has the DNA TGTGCCAGCAGTTTCAGGAGGCAGGGGGATTCACCCCTCCACTTT.

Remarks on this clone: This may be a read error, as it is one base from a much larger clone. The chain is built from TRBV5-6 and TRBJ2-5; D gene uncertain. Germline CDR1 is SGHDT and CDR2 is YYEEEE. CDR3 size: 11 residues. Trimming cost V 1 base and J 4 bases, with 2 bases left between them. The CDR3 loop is CASSLRETQYF. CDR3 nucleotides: TGTGCCAGCAGCTTGCGAGAGACCCAGTACTTC.

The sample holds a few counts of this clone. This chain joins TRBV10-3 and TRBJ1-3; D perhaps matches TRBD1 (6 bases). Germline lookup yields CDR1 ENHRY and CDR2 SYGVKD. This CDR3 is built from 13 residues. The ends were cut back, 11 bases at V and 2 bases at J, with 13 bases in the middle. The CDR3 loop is CAAGTQTGNTIYF. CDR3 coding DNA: TGTGCCGCCGGGACACAGACTGGAAACACCATATATTTT.